This is a list of T cell receptor beta chains from one sample in a study of T cell changes during pregnancy in multiple sclerosis. Profiled with immunoSEQ multiplex PCR; TCRdb holds only in-frame clones, not every one. The sample holds around 40,000 clones, approximately 91% seen once. Source: CD4+ T cells from peripheral blood mononuclear cells, taken before pregnancy. These receptors were collected from a female donor with multiple sclerosis, enrolled in a pregnancy study. Both conserved end residues are part of each CDR3. D genes are given only for firm matches. Some rows mark clone size as missing; the rest say once, few, many or name a class of expanded clone.

clone_size j_call d_call v_call cdr3_nt cdr3_aa
NA TRBJ1-5 TRBD1 TRBV7-9 TGTGCCAGCAGCCGTTCGGGACAGAGCAGCAATCAGCCCCAGCATTTT CASSRSGQSSNQPQHF
NA TRBJ2-5 TRBD2 TRBV18 TGTGCCAGCTCACCAACGGGGGGACGCGAAGAGACCCAGTACTTC CASSPTGGREETQYF
NA TRBJ1-2 NA TRBV6-1 TGTGCCAGCAGAGTGACAGAGAACTATGGCTACACCTTC CASRVTENYGYTF
NA TRBJ2-5 NA TRBV5-5 TGTGCCAGCAGCTGGAGGGCCTCGGGGGGCAATATGGGAGAGACCCAGTACTTC CASSWRASGGNMGETQYF
NA TRBJ1-3 NA TRBV7-9 TGTGCCAGCAGCTTAGTAGGGGAAGGAAACACCATATATTTT CASSLVGEGNTIYF
NA TRBJ1-3 NA TRBV4-2 TGTGCCAGCAGCCAAACTACAGGGACGAACACCATATATTTT CASSQTTGTNTIYF
NA TRBJ2-5 NA TRBV5-1 TGCGCCAGCAGGACACAGGGTCCCCAAGAGACCCAGTACTTC CASRTQGPQETQYF
NA TRBJ2-3 TRBD1 TRBV7-9 TGTGCCAGCAGCTGGGGACAGGGGAGTCCCACAGATACGCAGTATTTT CASSWGQGSPTDTQYF
once TRBJ2-2 NA TRBV7-2 TGTGCCAGCAGCCGACAGTTAGGCAGTCCCGGGGAGCTGTTTTTT CASSRQLGSPGELFF
NA TRBJ1-1 NA TRBV18 TGTGCCAGCTCACCACCCCGGCAACAGACTGAAGCTTTCTTT CASSPPRQQTEAFF
NA TRBJ2-2 NA TRBV6-5 TGTGCCAGCAGTTACTCGAGGTGGATGACCGGGGAGCTGTTTTTT CASSYSRWMTGELFF
NA TRBJ2-1 NA TRBV27 TGTGCCAGCAGATCCCTCGAGGGGGGGCCTCACAATGAGCAGTTCTTC CASRSLEGGPHNEQFF
NA TRBJ2-3 TRBD1 TRBV4-3 TGCGCCAGCAGGAAAGGGGGCCTATACACAGATACGCAGTATTTT CASRKGGLYTDTQYF
NA TRBJ1-2 NA TRBV6-5 TGTGCCAGCAGCCCCGACAGAAAACAGCTTCTCACCTTC CASSPDRKQLLTF
NA TRBJ2-3 TRBD2 TRBV7-9 TGTGCCAGCAGCTTTAGCGGGTCTAGCACAGATACGCAGTATTTT CASSFSGSSTDTQYF
few TRBJ1-1 NA TRBV2 TGTGCCAGCAGTGACAGGGGAGCTTTCTTT CASSDRGAFF
NA TRBJ2-2 TRBD2 TRBV7-2 TGTGCCAGCAGACAGACTAGCGGGAGGAACACCGGGGAGCTGTTTTTT CASRQTSGRNTGELFF
once TRBJ1-1 NA TRBV30 TGTGCCTGGAGGAGGAACACTGAAGCTTTCTTT CAWRRNTEAFF
NA TRBJ1-2 TRBD1 TRBV6-1 TGTGCCAGCATCCGGTCGGGGACAGTCTATGGCTACACCTTC CASIRSGTVYGYTF
NA TRBJ2-7 NA TRBV6-1 TGTGCCAGCATCGACAGGTCCCTTTACGAGCAGTACTTC CASIDRSLYEQYF
NA TRBJ2-5 TRBD2 TRBV7-2 TGTGCCAGCAGCGGGAGCGGGGGGGCCGAAGAGACCCAGTACTTC CASSGSGGAEETQYF
NA TRBJ1-2 NA TRBV5-1 TGCGCCAGCAGCTTGTTAGGGGTTGGCGGCTACACCTTC CASSLLGVGGYTF
NA TRBJ2-6 TRBD1 TRBV19 TGTGCCAGTAGTAAATGGACAGGGGGCGCCCCTGGGGCCAACGTCCTGACTTTC CASSKWTGGAPGANVLTF
NA TRBJ1-1 NA TRBV6-1 TGTGCCAGCAGTGCGGGATGGGACACTGAAGCTTTCTTT CASSAGWDTEAFF
NA TRBJ2-7 NA TRBV30 TGTGCCTGGGAGCAGGCAGGCCGCTACGAGCAGTACTTC CAWEQAGRYEQYF
NA TRBJ2-4 TRBD1 TRBV19 TGTGCCAGTAGTGACAGGACAGGCGTAAAACCAGCCAAAAACATTCAGTACTTC CASSDRTGVKPAKNIQYF